What follows is one TCR beta chain and its context. Its target is unknown. At one end the junction does not follow the germline gene, possibly because of a read error. The sample originates from a study of tumor-infiltrating lymphocytes in primary liver carcinoma. Across the study: The tumors ranged from roughly 4 to 11 cm across and fell within stage T1-T3 N0M0. In every tissue type, samples returned a similar yield of roughly 3.65 to 8 million productive TCRbeta reads. Study outcomes and limitations: Less overlap was seen in tumor-adjacent and tumor-blood pairs than in tumor region pairs. When set against blood, tumors had a significantly higher top-250-clone fraction (p = 0.039).

Each 20-30 mg portion of unsorted bulk tissue served as the source for co-extraction of RNA and DNA. Production of TCR beta cDNA used around 500 ng total RNA together with a constant-region primer. Employing slightly modified ARM-PCR, three nested multiplex PCR rounds were run, and these gave rise to the TCR beta libraries. TRBV1-TRBV30 forward primers paired with a C-beta reverse primer were used in the first two PCR rounds, which ran about 11 cycles each. TCRdb itself ran the multiplex PCR reads through MiXCR, one entry per CDR3 protein. The sample carries 95,000 to 100,000 distinct CDR3 sequences, around 71% recorded once. This CDR3 has 14 amino acids. CDR1 is SQVTM and CDR2 is ANQGSEA in the germline V gene.

Specimen: liver tumor tissue from sampling region 2. Subset here: tumor region T2, inferior pole. The J gene is TRBJ2-5, the V gene TRBV29-1; D possibly corresponds to TRBD1 (5 bases). This TCR came from a woman aged 55-75 years with primary liver carcinoma and hepatitis B virus infection. CDR3 nucleotides: TGCAGCGCCTACTCTTCGGCGTTACAGGAGACCCGGTACTTC. It encodes CSAYSSALQETRYF.